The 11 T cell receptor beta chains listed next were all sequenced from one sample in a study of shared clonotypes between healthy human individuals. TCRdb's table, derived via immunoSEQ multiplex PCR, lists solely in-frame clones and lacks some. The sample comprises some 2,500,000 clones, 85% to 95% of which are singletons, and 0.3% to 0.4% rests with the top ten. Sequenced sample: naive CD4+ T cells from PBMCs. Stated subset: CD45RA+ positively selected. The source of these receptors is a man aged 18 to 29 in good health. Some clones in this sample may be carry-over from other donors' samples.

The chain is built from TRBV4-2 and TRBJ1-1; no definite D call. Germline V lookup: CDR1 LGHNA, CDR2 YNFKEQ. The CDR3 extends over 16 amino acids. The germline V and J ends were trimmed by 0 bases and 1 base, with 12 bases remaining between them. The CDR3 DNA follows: TGTGCCAGCAGCCAAGACGCGGTTGCAGGGAACACTGAAGCTTTCTTT. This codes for CASSQDAVAGNTEAFF.

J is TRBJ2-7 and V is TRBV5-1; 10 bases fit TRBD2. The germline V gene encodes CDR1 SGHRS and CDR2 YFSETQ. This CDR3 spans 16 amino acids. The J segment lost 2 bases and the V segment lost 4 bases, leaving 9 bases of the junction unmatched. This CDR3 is CASSETGTSATYEQYF. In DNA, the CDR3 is TGCGCCAGCAGCGAGACCGGGACTAGCGCGACCTACGAGCAGTACTTC. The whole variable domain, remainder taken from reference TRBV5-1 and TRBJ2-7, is KAGVTQTPRYLIKTRGQQVTLSCSPISGHRSVSWYQQTPGQGLQFLFEYFSETQRNKGNFPGRFSGRQFSNSRSEMNVSTLELGDSALYLCASSETGTSATYEQYFGPGTRLTVT.

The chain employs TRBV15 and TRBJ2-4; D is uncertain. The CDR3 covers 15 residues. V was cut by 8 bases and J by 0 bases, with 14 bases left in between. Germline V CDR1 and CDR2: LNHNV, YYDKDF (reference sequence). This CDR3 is CATWSGYLAKNIQYF. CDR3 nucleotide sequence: TGTGCCACCTGGTCCGGCTACTTAGCCAAAAACATTCAGTACTTC.

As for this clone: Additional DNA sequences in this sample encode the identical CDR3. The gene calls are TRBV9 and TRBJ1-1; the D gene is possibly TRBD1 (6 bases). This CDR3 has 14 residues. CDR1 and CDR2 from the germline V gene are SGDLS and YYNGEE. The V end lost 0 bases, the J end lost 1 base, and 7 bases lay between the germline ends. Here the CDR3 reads CASSVVTGNTEAFF. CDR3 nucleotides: TGTGCCAGCAGCGTAGTGACAGGGAACACTGAAGCTTTCTTT.

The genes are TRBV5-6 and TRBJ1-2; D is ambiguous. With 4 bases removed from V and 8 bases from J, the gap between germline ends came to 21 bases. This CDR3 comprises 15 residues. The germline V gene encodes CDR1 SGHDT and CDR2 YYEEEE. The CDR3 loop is CASSLSSPVPFGYTF. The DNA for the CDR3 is TGTGCCAGCAGCCTTTCCTCACCAGTACCATTCGGCTACACCTTC.

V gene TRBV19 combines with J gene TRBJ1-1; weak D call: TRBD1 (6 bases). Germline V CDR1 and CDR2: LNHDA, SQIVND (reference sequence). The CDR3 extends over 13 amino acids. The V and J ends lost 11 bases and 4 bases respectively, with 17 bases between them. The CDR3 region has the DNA TGTGCCGTATCCCTTCGGGGGGCCACTGAAGCTTTCTTT. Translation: CAVSLRGATEAFF.

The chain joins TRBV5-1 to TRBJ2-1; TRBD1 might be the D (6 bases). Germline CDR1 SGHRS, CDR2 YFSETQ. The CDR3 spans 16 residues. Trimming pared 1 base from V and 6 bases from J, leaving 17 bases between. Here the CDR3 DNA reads TGCGCCAGCAGCTTGTCGACAGGAAAGATTTCCAATGAGCAGTTCTTC. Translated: CASSLSTGKISNEQFF.

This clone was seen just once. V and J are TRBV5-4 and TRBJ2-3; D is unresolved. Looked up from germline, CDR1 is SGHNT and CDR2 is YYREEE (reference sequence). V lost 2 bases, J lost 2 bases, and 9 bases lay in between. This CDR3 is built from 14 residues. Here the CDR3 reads CASSLKQNTDTQYF. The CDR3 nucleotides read TGTGCCAGCAGCTTAAAACAGAACACAGATACGCAGTATTTT. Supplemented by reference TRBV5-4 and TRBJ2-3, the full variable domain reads ETGVTQSPTHLIKTRGQQVTLRCSSQSGHNTVSWYQQALGQGPQFIFQYYREEENGRGNFPPRFSGLQFPNYSSELNVNALELDDSALYLCASSLKQNTDTQYFGPGTRLTVL.

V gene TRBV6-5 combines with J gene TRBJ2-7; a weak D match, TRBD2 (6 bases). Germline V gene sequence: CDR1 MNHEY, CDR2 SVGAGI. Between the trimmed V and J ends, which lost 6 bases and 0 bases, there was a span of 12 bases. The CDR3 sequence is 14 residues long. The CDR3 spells CASRPSDSSYEQYF. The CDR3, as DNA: TGTGCCAGCAGACCTAGCGACAGCTCCTACGAGCAGTACTTC.

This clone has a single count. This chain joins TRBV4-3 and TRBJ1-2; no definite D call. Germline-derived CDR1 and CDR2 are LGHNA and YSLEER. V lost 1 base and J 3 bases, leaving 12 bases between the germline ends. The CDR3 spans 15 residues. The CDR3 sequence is CASSQGMGMDYGYTF. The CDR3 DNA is TGCGCCAGCAGCCAAGGAATGGGTATGGACTATGGCTACACCTTC.

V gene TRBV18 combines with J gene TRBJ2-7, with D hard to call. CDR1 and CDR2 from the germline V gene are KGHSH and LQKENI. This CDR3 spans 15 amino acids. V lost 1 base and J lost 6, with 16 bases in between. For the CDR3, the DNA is TGTGCCAGCTCACCACGGGTCAGGTCAACTTCCGAGCAGTACTTC. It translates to CASSPRVRSTSEQYF.